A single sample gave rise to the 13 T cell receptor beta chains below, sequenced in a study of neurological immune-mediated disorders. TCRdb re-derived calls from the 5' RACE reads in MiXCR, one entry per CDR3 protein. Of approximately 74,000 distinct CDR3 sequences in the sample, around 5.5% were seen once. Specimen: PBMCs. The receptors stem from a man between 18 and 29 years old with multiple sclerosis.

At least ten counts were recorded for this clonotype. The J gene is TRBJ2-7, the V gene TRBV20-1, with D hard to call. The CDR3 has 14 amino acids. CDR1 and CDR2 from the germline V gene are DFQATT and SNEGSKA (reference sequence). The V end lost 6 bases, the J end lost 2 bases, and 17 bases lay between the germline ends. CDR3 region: CSAQAPGSAYEQYF. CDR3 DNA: TGCAGTGCGCAAGCCCCAGGATCCGCCTACGAGCAGTACTTC.

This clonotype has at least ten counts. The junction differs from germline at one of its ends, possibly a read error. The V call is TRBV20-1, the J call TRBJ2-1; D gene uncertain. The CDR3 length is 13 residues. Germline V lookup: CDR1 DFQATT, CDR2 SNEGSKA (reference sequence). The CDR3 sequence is CSARVLAGNEQFF. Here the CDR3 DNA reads TGCAGTGCAAGAGTGCTCGCCGGTAATGAGCAGTTCTTC.

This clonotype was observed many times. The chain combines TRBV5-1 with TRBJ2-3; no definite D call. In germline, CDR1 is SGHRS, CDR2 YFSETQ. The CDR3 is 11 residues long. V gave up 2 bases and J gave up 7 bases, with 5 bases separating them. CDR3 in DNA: TGCGCCAGCAGCTTCGACAATACGCAGTATTTT. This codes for CASSFDNTQYF.

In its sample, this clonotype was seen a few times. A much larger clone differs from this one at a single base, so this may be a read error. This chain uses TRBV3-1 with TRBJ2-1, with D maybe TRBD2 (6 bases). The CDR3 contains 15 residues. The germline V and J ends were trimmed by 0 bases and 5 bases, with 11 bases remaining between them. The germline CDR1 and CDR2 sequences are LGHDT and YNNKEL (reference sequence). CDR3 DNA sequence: TGTGCCAGCAGCCAAGATGTGATAGCGGACAATGAGCAGTTCTTC. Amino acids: CASSQDVIADNEQFF.

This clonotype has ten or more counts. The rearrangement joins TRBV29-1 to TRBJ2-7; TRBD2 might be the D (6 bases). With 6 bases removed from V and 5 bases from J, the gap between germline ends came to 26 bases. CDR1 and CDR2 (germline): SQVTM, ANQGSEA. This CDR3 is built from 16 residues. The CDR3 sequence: CSVDSPFTRDLDEQYF. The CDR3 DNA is TGCAGCGTCGATTCCCCATTTACGCGGGACCTTGACGAGCAGTACTTC.

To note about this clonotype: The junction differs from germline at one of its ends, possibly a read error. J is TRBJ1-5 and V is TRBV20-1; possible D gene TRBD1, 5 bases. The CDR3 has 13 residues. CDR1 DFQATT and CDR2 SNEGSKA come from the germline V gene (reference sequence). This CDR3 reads CSARTKKDQPQNF. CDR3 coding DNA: TGCAGTGCCCGGACAAAGAAAGATCAGCCCCAGAATTTT.

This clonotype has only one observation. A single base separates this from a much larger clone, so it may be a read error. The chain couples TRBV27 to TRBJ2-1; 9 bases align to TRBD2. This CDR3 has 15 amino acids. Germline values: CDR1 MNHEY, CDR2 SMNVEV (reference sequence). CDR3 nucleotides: TGTGTCCCCCCCCGGGGGGTAGCGGGAGCTCATGAGCAGTTCTTC. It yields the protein CVPPRGVAGAHEQFF.

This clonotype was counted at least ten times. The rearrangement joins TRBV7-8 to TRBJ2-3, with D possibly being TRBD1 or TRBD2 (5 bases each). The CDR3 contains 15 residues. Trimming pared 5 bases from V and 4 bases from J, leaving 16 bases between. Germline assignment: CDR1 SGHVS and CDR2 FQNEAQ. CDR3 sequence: CASSVRASYSDTQYF. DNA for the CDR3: TGTGCCAGCAGCGTCAGGGCTAGCTATTCAGATACGCAGTATTTT. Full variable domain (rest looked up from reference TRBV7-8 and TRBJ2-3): GAGVSQSPRYKVAKRGQDVALRCDPISGHVSLFWYQQALGQGPEFLTYFQNEAQLDKSGLPSDRFFAERPEGSVSTLKIQRTQQEDSAVYLCASSVRASYSDTQYFGPGTRLTVL.

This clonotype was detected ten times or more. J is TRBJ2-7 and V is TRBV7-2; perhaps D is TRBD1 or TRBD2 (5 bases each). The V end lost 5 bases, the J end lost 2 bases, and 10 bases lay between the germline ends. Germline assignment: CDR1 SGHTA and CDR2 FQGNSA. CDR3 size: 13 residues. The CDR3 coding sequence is TGTGCCAGCAGCACTAGGGGACCCTACGAGCAGTACTTC. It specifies CASSTRGPYEQYF. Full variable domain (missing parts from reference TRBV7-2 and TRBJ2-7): GAGVSQSPSNKVTEKGKDVELRCDPISGHTALYWYRQSLGQGLEFLIYFQGNSAPDKSGLPSDRFSAERTGGSVSTLTIQRTQQEDSAVYLCASSTRGPYEQYFGPGTRLTVT.

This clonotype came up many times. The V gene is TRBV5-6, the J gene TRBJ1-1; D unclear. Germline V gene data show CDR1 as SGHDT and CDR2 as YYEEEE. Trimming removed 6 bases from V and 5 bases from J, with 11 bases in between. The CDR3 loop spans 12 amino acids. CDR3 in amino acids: CASKRGQTEAFF. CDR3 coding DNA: TGTGCCAGCAAACGAGGCCAGACTGAAGCTTTCTTT. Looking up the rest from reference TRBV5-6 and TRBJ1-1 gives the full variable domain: DAGVTQSPTHLIKTRGQQVTLRCSPKSGHDTVSWYQQALGQGPQFIFQYYEEEERQRGNFPDRFSGHQFPNYSSELNVNALLLGDSALYLCASKRGQTEAFFGQGTRLTVV.

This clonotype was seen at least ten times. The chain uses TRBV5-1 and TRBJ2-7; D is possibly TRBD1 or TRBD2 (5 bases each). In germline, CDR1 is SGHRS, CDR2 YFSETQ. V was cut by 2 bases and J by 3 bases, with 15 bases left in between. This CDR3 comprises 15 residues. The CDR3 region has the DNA TGCGCCAGCAGCTTCTCAACGGGACGGAACTACGAGCAGTACTTC. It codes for CASSFSTGRNYEQYF.

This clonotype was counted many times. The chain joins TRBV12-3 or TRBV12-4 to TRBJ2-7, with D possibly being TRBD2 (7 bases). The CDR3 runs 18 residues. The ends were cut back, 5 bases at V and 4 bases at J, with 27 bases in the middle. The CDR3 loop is CASSSIPRLRGAGYEQYF. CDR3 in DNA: TGTGCCAGCAGTAGCATTCCCCGACTCCGGGGGGCGGGATACGAGCAGTACTTC.

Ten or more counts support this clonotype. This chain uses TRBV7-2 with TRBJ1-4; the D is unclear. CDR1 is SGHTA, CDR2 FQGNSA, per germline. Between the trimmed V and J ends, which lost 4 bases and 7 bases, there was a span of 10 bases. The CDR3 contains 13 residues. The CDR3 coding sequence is TGTGCCAGCAGCTCCGGACGGATTGAAAAACTGTTTTTT. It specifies CASSSGRIEKLFF.